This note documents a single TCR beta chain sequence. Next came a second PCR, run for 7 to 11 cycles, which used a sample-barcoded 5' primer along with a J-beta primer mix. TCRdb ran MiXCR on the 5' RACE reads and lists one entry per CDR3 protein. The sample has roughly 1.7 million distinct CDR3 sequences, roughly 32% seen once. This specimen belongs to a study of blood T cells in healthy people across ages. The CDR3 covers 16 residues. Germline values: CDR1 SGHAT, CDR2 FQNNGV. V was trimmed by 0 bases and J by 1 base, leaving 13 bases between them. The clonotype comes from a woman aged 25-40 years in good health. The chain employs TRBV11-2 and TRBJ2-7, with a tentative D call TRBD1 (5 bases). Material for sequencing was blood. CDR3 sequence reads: CASSLELGSGSYEQYF. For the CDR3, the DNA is TGTGCCAGCAGCTTAGAATTAGGCTCAGGGTCCTACGAGCAGTACTTC.